This TCR beta chain was retrieved from a study of CD8 T cells in Susac syndrome. Study-wide points: The study's TCR sequencing and HLA analysis covered a relatively small number of individuals, and the study acknowledged this.

Sequencing targeted TCR beta in blood CD8+ and CD4+ T cells. Comments on this clonotype: Antigen: not known.

Random hexamers served to reverse transcribe roughly 0.45 to 1 ug RNA. TCRdb passed the immunoSEQ multiplex PCR reads through MiXCR, listing each CDR3 protein once. The data contain about 170,000 distinct CDR3 sequences, 90% to 96% of them singletons. The CDR3 consists of 15 residues. Germline V gene data show CDR1 as DFQATT and CDR2 as SNEGSKA (reference sequence). Trimming stripped 6 bases from V and 1 base from J, with 16 bases between. The receptor's source is a human donor with Susac syndrome. Sequenced material: CD4+ T cells from PBMCs. The chain has TRBV20-1 and TRBJ2-1, with a tentative D call TRBD2 (5 bases). The CDR3 DNA follows: TGCAGTGCGGAAACCGGACTTACTTCCTACAATGAGCAGTTCTTC. Translating it yields CSAETGLTSYNEQFF.